This T cell receptor (beta chain) was recovered during a study of Graves' ophthalmopathy and Graves' hyperthyroidism. Study-wide findings and caveats: Most clonotypes expanded in thyroid above 0.001 frequency were present in blood too. A classifier, a 13-signature model, separated ophthalmopathy from stable hyperthyroidism with approximately 88% sensitivity and around 80% specificity.

This clonotype was seen ten or more times. Its antigen remains unknown. Pregnancy or lactation, uncontrolled infections and other autoimmune diseases were grounds for excluding patients. Amplification of the TCR beta CDR3 regions used RNA transcripts (as template). HTBI-primed RT-PCR formed the first round, and a multiplex PCR formed the second. TCRdb re-analysed the multiplex PCR reads in MiXCR, keeping a single row per CDR3 protein. The sample has a few hundred thousand distinct CDR3 sequences, about a fifth seen once. The sample taken for sequencing was peripheral blood. This TCR was sampled from a woman in her 50s with Graves' ophthalmopathy.

The CDR3 loop is CASSQDWGGYTF. In nucleotides, the CDR3 is TGTGCCAGCAGCCAAGATTGGGGAGGCTACACCTTC. This chain connects TRBV3-1 to TRBJ1-2; D gene unclear. The length of the CDR3 is 12 residues. Germline CDR1 and CDR2: LGHDT and YNNKEL (reference sequence). Trimming removed 0 bases from V and 8 bases from J, with 7 bases in between.